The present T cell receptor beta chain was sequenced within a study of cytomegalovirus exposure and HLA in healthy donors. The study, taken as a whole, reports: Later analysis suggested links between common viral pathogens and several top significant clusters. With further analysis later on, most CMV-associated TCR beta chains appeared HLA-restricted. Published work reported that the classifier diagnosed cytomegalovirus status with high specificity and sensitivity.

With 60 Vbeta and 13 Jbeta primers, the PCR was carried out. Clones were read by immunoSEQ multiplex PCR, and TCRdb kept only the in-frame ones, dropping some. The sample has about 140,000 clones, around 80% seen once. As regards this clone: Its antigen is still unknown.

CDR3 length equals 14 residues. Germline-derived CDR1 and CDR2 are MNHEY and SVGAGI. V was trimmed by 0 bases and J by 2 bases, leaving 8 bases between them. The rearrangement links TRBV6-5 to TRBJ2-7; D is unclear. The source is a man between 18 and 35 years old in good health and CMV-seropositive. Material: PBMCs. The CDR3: CASSYSNRAYEQYF. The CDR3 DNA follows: TGTGCCAGCAGTTACTCCAACCGGGCCTACGAGCAGTACTTC.